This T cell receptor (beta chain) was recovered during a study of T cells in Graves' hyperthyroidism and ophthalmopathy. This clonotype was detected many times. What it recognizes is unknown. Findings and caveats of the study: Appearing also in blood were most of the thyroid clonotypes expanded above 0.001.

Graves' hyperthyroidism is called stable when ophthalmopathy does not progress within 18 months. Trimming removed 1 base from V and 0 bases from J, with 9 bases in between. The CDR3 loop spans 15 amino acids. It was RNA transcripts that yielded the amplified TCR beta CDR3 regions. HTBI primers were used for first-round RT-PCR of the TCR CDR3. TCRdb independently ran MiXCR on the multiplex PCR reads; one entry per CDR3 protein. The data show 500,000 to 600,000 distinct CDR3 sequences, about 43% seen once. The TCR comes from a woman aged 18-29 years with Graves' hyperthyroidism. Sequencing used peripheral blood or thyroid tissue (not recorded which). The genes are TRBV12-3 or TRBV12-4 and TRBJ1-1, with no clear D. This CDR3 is CASSLVGSMNTEAFF. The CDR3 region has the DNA TGTGCCAGCAGTTTAGTGGGGAGCATGAACACTGAAGCTTTCTTT.